This T cell receptor (beta chain) derives from a study of T cell changes during pregnancy in multiple sclerosis. CDR1 and CDR2 (germline): MNHEY, SVGAGI. The CDR3 has 16 amino acids. V was clipped by 2 bases and J by 4 bases; unmatched bases: 5. This table comes from immunoSEQ multiplex PCR, and its TCRdb copy is limited to in-frame clones, with some not included. The sample carries around 50,000 clones, around 90% recorded once. This chain uses TRBV6-5 with TRBJ2-2; 9 bases align to TRBD1. The receptor comes from a female donor in good health, enrolled as a control in a pregnancy study. The material was peripheral blood, obtained after pregnancy. The CDR3 coding sequence is TGTGCCAGCAGTTACAGGGGACAGGGAAGCACCGGGGAGCTGTTTTTT. This sequence encodes CASSYRGQGSTGELFF.